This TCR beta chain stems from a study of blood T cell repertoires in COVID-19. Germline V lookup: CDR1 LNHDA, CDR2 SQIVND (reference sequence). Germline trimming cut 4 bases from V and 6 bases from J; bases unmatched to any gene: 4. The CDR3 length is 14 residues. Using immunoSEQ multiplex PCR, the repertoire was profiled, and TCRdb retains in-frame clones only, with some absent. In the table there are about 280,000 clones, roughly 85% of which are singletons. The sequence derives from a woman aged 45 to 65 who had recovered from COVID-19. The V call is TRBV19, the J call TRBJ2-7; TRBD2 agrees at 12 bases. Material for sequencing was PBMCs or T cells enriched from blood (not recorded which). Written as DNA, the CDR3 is TGTGCCAGTAGTACGCTAGCGGGGGGGCGCGAGCAGTACTTC. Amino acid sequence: CASSTLAGGREQYF.